A single sample gave rise to the 5 T cell receptor beta chains below, sequenced in a study of blood T cells in healthy people across ages. Then a second PCR, running about 7 to 11 cycles, was carried out with a sample-barcoded 5' primer and a J-beta primer mix. Each CDR3 protein is one row after TCRdb ran MiXCR on the 5' RACE reads. The repertoire consists of 1,300,000 or so distinct CDR3 sequences, with roughly 60% occurring once and the leading ten covering more than 6%. What was sequenced was blood. The receptors originated from a man younger than 35 in good health.

This clonotype was observed a handful of times. The gene calls are TRBV15 and TRBJ1-6; unclear D gene. Germline loops: CDR1 LNHNV, CDR2 YYDKDF (reference sequence). V was trimmed by 5 bases and J by 8 bases, leaving 13 bases between them. The CDR3 has 14 residues. This CDR3 is CATSPGSGDSPLHF. Written as DNA, the CDR3 is TGTGCCACCAGCCCCGGGAGCGGGGATTCACCCCTCCACTTT.

This rearrangement joins TRBV15 to TRBJ2-7, with D possibly matching TRBD2 (7 bases). V lost 4 bases and J lost 5, with 15 bases in between. The CDR3 loop spans 14 amino acids. The germline V gene encodes CDR1 LNHNV and CDR2 YYDKDF (reference sequence). Written as DNA, the CDR3 is TGTGCCACCAGCATTTTTCGCGGGGGCGACGAGCAGTACTTC. Protein product: CATSIFRGGDEQYF.

This clonotype has a handful of counts. The CDR3 spells CSASYRGSYEQYF. CDR3 nucleotide sequence: TGCAGTGCTAGCTACAGGGGGTCCTACGAGCAGTACTTC. This chain connects TRBV20-1 to TRBJ2-7, with 8 bases that match TRBD1. Trimming at V came to 3 bases and at J to 1 base, leaving 2 bases not matched to a gene. The CDR3 totals 13 residues. Germline lookup yields CDR1 DFQATT and CDR2 SNEGSKA (reference sequence).

A note on this clonotype: The germline gene is not matched at one end of the junction; a read error may be the cause. V and J are TRBV11-2 and TRBJ2-4; D may match TRBD1 or TRBD2 (5 bases each). The J call is in doubt because the DNA end fits TRBJ2-5 better. CDR3 length: 14 amino acids. CDR1 is SGHAT and CDR2 is FQNNGV in the germline V gene. DNA for the CDR3: TGTGCCTGCAGCTCGGGACCGAACCAAGAGACCCAGTACTTC. It yields the protein CACSSGPNQETQYF.

This chain uses TRBV29-1 with TRBJ2-2; no definite D call. Trimming cost V 5 bases and J 0 bases, with 13 bases left between them. CDR1 is SQVTM, CDR2 ANQGSEA, per germline. The CDR3 length is 15 residues. CDR3 sequence (DNA): TGCAGCGTTATACCAGGCCTAGCGAACACCGGGGAGCTGTTTTTT. Amino acids: CSVIPGLANTGELFF.